The T cell receptor (beta chain) described here comes from a study of OX40 agonist ivuxolimab in advanced cancers. Study background: Patients in the trial were receiving intravenous ivuxolimab every 2 weeks, at doses of 0.01 to 10 mg/kg.

Whole-study findings and limits: Expanded peripheral T cell antigen specificity was not determined. At 0.1 to 3.0 mg/kg and by week 6, CD4+ and CD8+ T cells in the blood had expanded clonally.

Autoimmune disease history or systemic immunosuppression led to patients being barred. CDR1 and CDR2 (germline): SGHDN, FVKESK. V lost 1 base and J lost 6, with 13 bases in between. There are 14 residues in the CDR3. The method was immunoSEQ multiplex PCR; TCRdb's version includes in-frame clones alone and lacks a portion of them. In the table there are 25,000 to 30,000 clones, just under 85% of which are singletons. Concerning this clone: Its specificity is unknown.

The chain couples TRBV14 to TRBJ2-7; tentative D call: TRBD1 (7 bases). This specimen was CD4+ or CD8+ T cells sorted from blood, taken in a trial of the OX40 agonist ivuxolimab. This clonotype was obtained from an adult with an advanced solid tumor such as melanoma, head and neck, liver or kidney cancer. The CDR3 sequence is CASSQARGESEQYF. The DNA for the CDR3 is TGTGCCAGCAGCCAAGCCAGGGGGGAATCCGAGCAGTACTTC.